This record covers a single T cell receptor (beta chain). Its target is not known. The assay covered 95,000 to 100,000 TCR templates per sample. Profiled with immunoSEQ multiplex PCR; TCRdb holds only in-frame clones, not every one. The sample lists roughly 93,000 clones; around 94% were seen once. These data belong to a study of siplizumab effects on memory and regulatory T cells. Study-level points and caveats: Where siplizumab was present, mappable alloreactive CD4+ clones averaged 68.8% Treg-derived, compared with more than 25% in controls.

This CDR3 has 14 residues. Trimming took 0 bases from V and 0 from J, leaving 8 bases between them. Germline assignment: CDR1 GTSNPN and CDR2 SVGIG (reference sequence). Sequencing used non-Treg CD4+ T cells sorted from blood. This clonotype was obtained from a human donor in good health. The chain combines TRBV30 with TRBJ1-1; D is unresolved. In DNA, the CDR3 is TGTGCCTGGAGTGTAGGGCAAATGAACACTGAAGCTTTCTTT. Residues: CAWSVGQMNTEAFF.